This T cell receptor (beta chain) was sequenced for a study of a mutant IDH1 vaccine in newly diagnosed glioma. Study background: In some groups vaccination began 4-6 weeks post-radiotherapy; others received it with temozolomide. Patients had received radiotherapy, temozolomide, or both previously, most receiving both. Study outcomes and limitations: Vaccine-induced responses were seen in about 93% of patients, spanning several MHC alleles.

CDR1 and CDR2 (germline): LNHDA, SQIVND (reference sequence). There are 15 residues in the CDR3. V was pared by 0 bases and J by 6 bases, with 12 bases between. About this clone itself: Its cognate antigen is unknown.

Sequencing used immunoSEQ multiplex PCR; TCRdb keeps in-frame clones, though not all of them. In the table there are around 46,000 clones, about three quarters of which are singletons. The sample's time point: week 5, during vaccination. Vaccination used 300 ug of mutant IDH1 20-mer peptide per dose, with topical imiquimod. Each astrocytoma in the donors was new, WHO grade 3 or 4, IDH1-mutant and ATRX-lost. This receptor was taken from a man between 50 and 59 years old with glioma. The J gene is TRBJ1-5, the V gene TRBV19; D is possibly TRBD1 (5 bases). This specimen was PBMCs, taken from a glioma patient whose treatment included an IDH1 peptide vaccine. The CDR3 region has the DNA TGTGCCAGTAGTATAGATCTCAGGGAAGGTCAGCCCCAGCATTTT. Amino acid sequence: CASSIDLREGQPQHF.